The rows below give T cell receptor beta chains drawn from one sample of a study of CD8 T cells in Susac syndrome. Using its own MiXCR run on the immunoSEQ multiplex PCR reads, TCRdb lists one record per CDR3 protein. The sample lists some 300,000 distinct CDR3 sequences, 89% occurring once. The sequencing sample was made of CD8+ T cells from PBMCs. These receptors were taken from a human donor with multiple sclerosis. The CDR3 runs from the conserved cysteine through the conserved F or W. D genes are given only for firm matches. Clone size is stated in some rows and not others, as once, few, many or a class when expanded.

v_call	d_call	j_call	cdr3_length	clone_size	cdr3_nt	cdr3_aa
TRBV20-1	TRBD1	TRBJ1-3	16	NA	TGCAGTGCTAGAGATGGGGACAGGGGACCAGGAAACACCATATATTTT	CSARDGDRGPGNTIYF
TRBV18	TRBD1	TRBJ1-5	17	NA	TGTGCCAGCTCACCATCGCTACCGGACAGGGTGGAACAGCCCCAGCATTTT	CASSPSLPDRVEQPQHF
TRBV28	NA	TRBJ2-2	12	few	TGTGCCAGCAGTGCCCCGACCGGGGAGCTGTTTTTT	CASSAPTGELFF
TRBV6-5	TRBD1	TRBJ1-1	14	NA	TGTGCCAGCAGACGGACAGGGTTGATTGCTGAAGCTTTCTTT	CASRRTGLIAEAFF
TRBV9	NA	TRBJ1-6	13	NA	TGTGCCAGCAGCGACTCGAATAATTCACCCCTCCACTTT	CASSDSNNSPLHF
TRBV27	NA	TRBJ2-4	12	NA	TGTGCCAGCAGTCTTAGGGGGGACATTCAGTACTTC	CASSLRGDIQYF
TRBV12-3/TRBV12-4	TRBD1	TRBJ2-7	15	NA	TGTGCCAGCAGTCCGACCCGACAGGGGACCTACGAGCAGTACTTC	CASSPTRQGTYEQYF
TRBV20-1	TRBD1	TRBJ1-4	17	NA	TGCAGTGCTAGAGATAGCTATGGGACAGCAGCTAATGAAAAACTGTTTTTT	CSARDSYGTAANEKLFF
TRBV5-6	NA	TRBJ2-5	15	NA	TGTGCCAGCAGCCCCCTACGACTAGACCAAGAGACCCAGTACTTC	CASSPLRLDQETQYF
TRBV7-9	TRBD1	TRBJ1-4	15	NA	TGTGCCAGCAGCTTGGGGGACAGAAATAATGAAAAACTGTTTTTT	CASSLGDRNNEKLFF
TRBV15	NA	TRBJ2-7	16	once	TGTGCCACCAGCAGGGGTGGGGACGTTGCCCTGTACGAGCAGTACTTC	CATSRGGDVALYEQYF
TRBV6-1	TRBD1	TRBJ1-4	16	NA	TGTGCCAGCAGTGACGGACAGGGTCCATACGATGAAAAACTGTTTTTT	CASSDGQGPYDEKLFF
TRBV28	NA	TRBJ1-1	15	NA	TGTGCCAGCAGTCCCGGACCTGGACGGTTCACTGAAGCTTTCTTT	CASSPGPGRFTEAFF
TRBV29-1	NA	TRBJ1-1	12	NA	TGCAGCGTTGAATTACAGAACACTGAAGCTTTCTTT	CSVELQNTEAFF
TRBV2	NA	TRBJ1-4	15	NA	TGTGCCAGCAGTGAATATCGGGGGGCGGGTGAAAAACTGTTTTTT	CASSEYRGAGEKLFF
TRBV7-8	NA	TRBJ2-1	15	NA	TGTGCCAGCAGCCCTAGCTTCTCGCTTTACAATGAGCAGTTCTTC	CASSPSFSLYNEQFF
TRBV6-2/TRBV6-3	NA	TRBJ1-2	12	NA	TGTGCCAGCAGTTACGCGGGTTATGGCTACACCTTC	CASSYAGYGYTF
TRBV27	NA	TRBJ1-1	13	few	TGTGCCAGCAGCCCTACAGTGAACACTGAAGCTTTCTTT	CASSPTVNTEAFF
TRBV20-1	TRBD1	TRBJ1-5	15	NA	TGCAGTGCTAGGAAAGAACCGGACAGGGGCCAGCCCCAGCATTTT	CSARKEPDRGQPQHF
TRBV7-2	NA	TRBJ1-2	15	NA	TGTGCCAGCAGCTTAGGTACAGATGAGAAGAATGGCTACACCTTC	CASSLGTDEKNGYTF
TRBV30	NA	TRBJ2-7	13	NA	TGTGCCTGGAGTGTGGGGGCGACCTACGAGCAGTACTTC	CAWSVGATYEQYF
TRBV12-3/TRBV12-4	NA	TRBJ2-7	12	NA	TGTGCCAGCAGTCCTCTGCCCTACGAGCAGTACTTC	CASSPLPYEQYF
TRBV15	NA	TRBJ1-2	11	NA	TGTGCCACCAGCAGCTTGGGTGGCTACACCTTC	CATSSLGGYTF
TRBV7-9	TRBD2	TRBJ2-1	16	NA	TGTGCCAGCAGCTTAGTGACGGGAGGGCGAGCAAATGAGCAGTTCTTC	CASSLVTGGRANEQFF
TRBV6-2/TRBV6-3	NA	TRBJ2-3	15	few	TGTGCCAGCAGTTACTCGACGGAACCCACAGATACGCAGTATTTT	CASSYSTEPTDTQYF
TRBV2	TRBD2	TRBJ2-1	13	NA	TGTGCCATCCCGGGACTAGCTACCAATGAGCAGTTCTTC	CAIPGLATNEQFF
TRBV7-8	NA	TRBJ1-3	17	NA	TGTGCCAGCAGCTTAGAACCAGGGATATCCTCTGGAAACACCATATATTTT	CASSLEPGISSGNTIYF
TRBV7-9	NA	TRBJ1-2	15	NA	TGTGCCAGCAGCTTAGTCGGGCAGGCCGAGAAGGGCTACACCTTC	CASSLVGQAEKGYTF
TRBV4-2	TRBD1	TRBJ2-1	19	NA	TGTGCCAGCAGCCAAGAACCGGGACAGGGATCGGCTTTGGACAATGAGCAGTTCTTC	CASSQEPGQGSALDNEQFF
TRBV5-1	NA	TRBJ2-7	13	NA	TGCGCCAGCAGCCTCACAGGGATCCACGAGCAGTACTTC	CASSLTGIHEQYF